The 29 T cell receptor beta chains reported below all come from one sample, sequenced in a study of shared clonotypes between healthy human individuals. Assay used: immunoSEQ multiplex PCR; TCRdb lists only in-frame clones, some missing. The sample consists of 450,000 to 600,000 clones, 70% to 80% of them appearing once. Sequences were obtained from PBMCs. The receptors were sampled from a woman aged 40 to 50 in good health. Some clones in this sample may be carry-over from other donors' samples.

J is TRBJ2-7 and V is TRBV11-2; D remains ambiguous. Trimming took off 5 bases at V and 0 bases at J, with 5 bases between the two ends. Germline lookup yields CDR1 SGHAT and CDR2 FQNNGV. This CDR3 region has 12 residues. The CDR3 DNA sequence: TGTGCCAGCAGCCGAGACTCCTACGAGCAGTACTTC. This codes for CASSRDSYEQYF.

This clone was recorded once. CDR3 coding DNA: TGCGCCAGCAGCCAAGATTTAAGTCCGGGGGCTGGAGATACGCAGTATTTT. Protein: CASSQDLSPGAGDTQYF. The V call is TRBV4-3, the J call TRBJ2-3, with D possibly being TRBD1 or TRBD2 (6 bases each). V lost 0 bases, J lost 5 bases, and 18 bases lay in between. CDR3 length equals 17 residues. CDR1 and CDR2 from the germline V gene are LGHNA and YSLEER.

The chain employs TRBV7-3 and TRBJ2-7; 7 bases map to TRBD2. Germline assignment: CDR1 SGHTA and CDR2 FQGTGA. The V gene end was trimmed by 3 bases and the J gene end by 6 bases; junction bases not matched to a gene: 5. This CDR3 is built from 13 residues. The DNA of the CDR3 is TGTGCCAGCAGCTTCGCGGGAGAGGCCGAGCAGTACTTC. This gives the protein CASSFAGEAEQYF.

V gene TRBV10-2 combines with J gene TRBJ1-1, with a weak D call TRBD1 (6 bases). CDR1 is WSHSY and CDR2 is SAAADI in the germline V gene. With 6 bases removed from V and 4 bases from J, the gap between germline ends came to 12 bases. CDR3 length: 13 residues. CDR3: CASRPGVGTEAFF. The CDR3 DNA sequence: TGCGCCAGCAGGCCAGGGGTCGGCACTGAAGCTTTCTTT.

The chain uses TRBV27 and TRBJ2-5; TRBD1 agrees at 7 bases. The J call could be wrong; TRBJ2-7 is a better fit for the DNA end. The CDR3 runs to 23 residues. Germline V CDR1 and CDR2: MNHEY, SMNVEV (reference sequence). The CDR3 region has the DNA TGTGCCAGCAGCGCCAGACAGCGAGATACCGAACCCTTACTACGGGACAGCTTAGCCGAGCAGTACTTC. Translation gives CASSARQRDTEPLLRDSLAEQYF.

The chain combines TRBV6-1 with TRBJ2-2; the match to TRBD1 covers 7 bases. V was pared by 3 bases and J by 0 bases, with 16 bases of the junction left unmatched. Germline V lookup: CDR1 MNHNS, CDR2 SASEGT. CDR3 length equals 20 residues. CDR3 coding DNA: TGTGCCAGCAGTGATTATGGGGTGGGACAGAAATTAACGAACACCGGGGAGCTGTTTTTT. This gives the protein CASSDYGVGQKLTNTGELFF.

The chain carries TRBV2 and TRBJ2-5; D is unresolved. The CDR3 length is 14 residues. The germline V gene encodes CDR1 SNHLY and CDR2 FYNNEI. Trimming took off 4 bases at V and 2 bases at J, with 11 bases between the two ends. The CDR3 spells CASSGIQPQETQYF. CDR3 sequence (DNA): TGTGCCAGCAGTGGAATACAGCCTCAAGAGACCCAGTACTTC. Supplemented by reference TRBV2 and TRBJ2-5, the full variable domain reads EPEVTQTPSHQVTQMGQEVILRCVPISNHLYFYWYRQILGQKVEFLVSFYNNEISEKSEIFDDQFSVERPDGSNFTLKIRSTKLEDSAMYFCASSGIQPQETQYFGPGTRLLVL.

The V call is TRBV5-1, the J call TRBJ1-5, with D perhaps TRBD1 (5 bases). V lost 4 bases, J lost 3 bases, and 14 bases lay in between. Germline V lookup: CDR1 SGHRS, CDR2 YFSETQ. The CDR3 has 15 amino acids. DNA of the CDR3: TGCGCCAGCAGCCCCGACGACAGAGACAATCAGCCCCAGCATTTT. It is translated as CASSPDDRDNQPQHF.

The count of this clone is one. The chain joins TRBV7-2 to TRBJ2-4, with D possibly TRBD2 on 6 matching bases. Germline CDR1 and CDR2: SGHTA and FQGNSA. There are 15 residues in the CDR3. V lost 5 bases and J 0 bases, leaving 11 bases between the germline ends. This CDR3 is CASSPGLPAKNIQYF. The CDR3 nucleotides read TGTGCCAGCAGCCCAGGACTACCAGCCAAAAACATTCAGTACTTC.

The gene calls are TRBV6-5 and TRBJ2-7; 9 nucleotides align to TRBD1. Germline lookup yields CDR1 MNHEY and CDR2 SVGAGI. CDR3 size: 15 residues. Trimming removed 2 bases from V and 0 bases from J; junction bases left unmatched: 2. CDR3 in amino acids: CASSYTDRGSYEQYF. The DNA for the CDR3 is TGTGCCAGCAGTTACACGGACAGGGGCTCCTACGAGCAGTACTTC.

This sequence joins TRBV13 and TRBJ2-1, with 10 bases matching TRBD2. Per germline, CDR1 PRHDT and CDR2 FYEKMQ (reference sequence). V lost 4 bases, J lost 7 bases, and 16 bases stayed unmatched. CDR3 size: 18 residues. The CDR3 DNA follows: TGTGCCAGCAGCTCGCTGGGGGCGGGACTAGCGAGAGTGAATGAGCAGTTCTTC. The encoded protein is CASSSLGAGLARVNEQFF.

The V gene is TRBV18, the J gene TRBJ2-1; 7 nucleotides line up with TRBD2. Per germline, CDR1 KGHSH and CDR2 LQKENI. The CDR3 consists of 17 residues. V lost 1 base to trimming and J lost 2 bases; unmatched junction nucleotides: 8. The CDR3 spells CASSPRQSGNPYNEQFF. CDR3 DNA sequence: TGTGCCAGCTCACCACGGCAGAGCGGGAACCCCTACAATGAGCAGTTCTTC. Combining the CDR3 with reference TRBV18 and TRBJ2-1 gives the whole variable domain NAGVMQNPRHLVRRRGQEARLRCSPMKGHSHVYWYRQLPEEGLKFMVYLQKENIIDESGMPKERFSAEFPKEGPSILRIQQVVRGDSAAYFCASSPRQSGNPYNEQFFGPGTRLTVL.

This rearrangement joins TRBV5-6 to TRBJ1-1; 9 bases fit TRBD1. The trim removed 3 bases at V and 1 base at J, leaving 7 bases unmatched. The CDR3 spans 16 residues. The germline V gene encodes CDR1 SGHDT and CDR2 YYEEEE. CDR3 in amino acids: CASSYRPDRGNTEAFF. CDR3 coding DNA: TGTGCCAGCAGCTACCGTCCGGACAGGGGGAACACTGAAGCTTTCTTT.

V and J are TRBV4-3 and TRBJ2-7, with D tentatively TRBD1 or TRBD2 (6 bases each). The CDR3 is made up of 13 amino acids. Germline V gene lookup returns CDR1 LGHNA and CDR2 YSLEER. The V end was cut by 0 bases, the J end by 7 bases, with 10 bases between. The CDR3 spells CASSQDQGREQYF. CDR3 nucleotide sequence: TGCGCCAGCAGCCAAGATCAGGGGAGGGAGCAGTACTTC.

In its sample, this clone was seen many times. For the CDR3, the DNA is TGTGCCAGCAGTCCCCCTGGGGGCGGCCCAAACCCCGAGCAGTACTTC. Protein: CASSPPGGGPNPEQYF. The chain is built from TRBV28 and TRBJ2-7; D is possibly TRBD1 (6 bases). CDR1 is MDHEN, CDR2 SYDVKM, per germline. The CDR3 runs to 16 residues. The ends were cut back, 5 bases at V and 6 bases at J, with 23 bases in the middle. The full variable domain, its missing parts supplied by reference TRBV28 and TRBJ2-7, is DVKVTQSSRYLVKRTGEKVFLECVQDMDHENMFWYRQDPGLGLRLIYFSYDVKMKEKGDIPEGYSVSREKKERFSLILESASTNQTSMYLCASSPPGGGPNPEQYFGPGTRLTVT.

In this sample, this clone turned up once. This chain uses TRBV7-9 with TRBJ2-7; a weak D match, TRBD2 (7 bases). In germline, CDR1 is SEHNR, CDR2 FQNEAQ (reference sequence). CDR3 length equals 13 residues. Deletions cut 5 bases from V and 3 bases from J, with 11 bases between. DNA for the CDR3: TGTGCCAGCAGCAGAGGGGGGGACTACGAGCAGTACTTC. Translating gives CASSRGGDYEQYF.

V and J are TRBV9 and TRBJ2-1, with TRBD2 matching over 8 bases. Germline values: CDR1 SGDLS, CDR2 YYNGEE. After removal of 6 bases from V and 5 bases from J, the junction contained 4 bases not matched to a gene. CDR3 length: 13 residues. CDR3 bases: TGTGCCAGCAAAAGACTAGCGAACAATGAGCAGTTCTTC. Amino acids: CASKRLANNEQFF. Complete variable domain (other parts from reference TRBV9 and TRBJ2-1): DSGVTQTPKHLITATGQRVTLRCSPRSGDLSVYWYQQSLDQGLQFLIQYYNGEERAKGNILERFSAQQFPDLHSELNLSSLELGDSALYFCASKRLANNEQFFGPGTRLTVL.

This chain's CDR3 is CASSQEFRSAGPFSSYNEQFF. In DNA form, the CDR3 reads TGCGCCAGCAGCCAAGAGTTCCGTTCAGCGGGGCCTTTTAGCTCCTACAATGAGCAGTTCTTC. This chain joins TRBV4-3 and TRBJ2-1; 7 nucleotides align to TRBD2. Trimming took 0 bases from V and 0 from J; bases not matched to a gene: 17. The CDR3 extends over 21 amino acids. Germline values: CDR1 LGHNA, CDR2 YSLEER.

V and J are TRBV7-3 and TRBJ2-2, with D possibly matching TRBD1 (5 bases). Trimming left V 4 bases short and J 6 bases short, with 12 bases between. Per the germline V gene, CDR1 is SGHTA and CDR2 is FQGTGA. The CDR3 sequence is 14 residues long. CDR3 in amino acids: CASSSGGAPGELFF. The CDR3 DNA reads TGTGCCAGCAGCTCTGGTGGGGCTCCCGGGGAGCTGTTTTTT.

V is TRBV7-9 and J is TRBJ2-3; possibly TRBD2 for D (6 bases). The CDR3 spans 14 residues. The V and J ends lost 4 bases and 2 bases respectively, with 10 bases between them. CDR1 is SEHNR, CDR2 FQNEAQ, per germline (reference sequence). Here the CDR3 DNA reads TGTGCCAGCAGCTCCGGGAGCTTCACAGATACGCAGTATTTT. Its translation is CASSSGSFTDTQYF.

The J gene is TRBJ1-3, the V gene TRBV6-5; 7 bases are a match to TRBD1. The trim removed 0 bases at V and 0 bases at J, leaving 2 bases unmatched. The CDR3 covers 16 residues. Germline CDR1 reads MNHEY; CDR2 reads SVGAGI. The CDR3 DNA follows: TGTGCCAGCAGTTACTCGGGACAGATCTCTGGAAACACCATATATTTT. This gives the protein CASSYSGQISGNTIYF.

This clone has at least ten counts. J is TRBJ1-2 and V is TRBV6-1; D unresolved. V was clipped by 2 bases and J by 8 bases, with 12 bases between them. The CDR3 runs 13 residues. Germline CDR1 and CDR2: MNHNS and SASEGT. The DNA for the CDR3 is TGTGCCAGCAGTGAATTGACGGCTAAGGGCTACACCTTC. Amino acids: CASSELTAKGYTF.

There are a few counts of this clone. The rearrangement joins TRBV18 to TRBJ1-6; D is perhaps TRBD1 (5 bases). Trimming took 6 bases from V and 9 from J, leaving 12 bases between them. Germline V CDR1 and CDR2: KGHSH, LQKENI. The CDR3 consists of 13 residues. The CDR3 sequence is CASSQGTSSPLHF. The DNA of the CDR3 is TGTGCCAGCTCCCAAGGGACTTCTTCACCCCTCCACTTT.

The table lists this clone with a count of one. The rearrangement joins TRBV28 to TRBJ1-1, with a weak D call TRBD1 (5 bases). The CDR3 contains 14 residues. V gave up 5 bases and J gave up 4 bases, with 14 bases separating them. Germline values: CDR1 MDHEN, CDR2 SYDVKM. The chain's CDR3 is CASSATGSATEAFF. The DNA of the CDR3 is TGTGCCAGCAGTGCTACAGGCTCCGCCACTGAAGCTTTCTTT. Complete variable domain (other parts from reference TRBV28 and TRBJ1-1): DVKVTQSSRYLVKRTGEKVFLECVQDMDHENMFWYRQDPGLGLRLIYFSYDVKMKEKGDIPEGYSVSREKKERFSLILESASTNQTSMYLCASSATGSATEAFFGQGTRLTVV.

The chain employs TRBV11-3 and TRBJ2-2; 9 nucleotides match TRBD2. Germline CDR1 is SGHNT and CDR2 is YENEEA. J gave up 6 bases and V 3 bases, and 5 bases lay outside the gene matches. This CDR3 spans 15 amino acids. CDR3 DNA sequence: TGTGCCAGCAGCTTGGGTAGCGGGAGCTCCGGGGAGCTGTTTTTT. Amino acids: CASSLGSGSSGELFF.

The chain recombines TRBV11-1 with TRBJ2-3; D not resolved. Germline V CDR1 and CDR2: SGHAT, FQDESV (reference sequence). The CDR3 runs to 14 residues. Deletions cut 5 bases from V and 4 bases from J, with 13 bases between. CDR3 region: CASSLRHTSDTQYF. The CDR3 region has the DNA TGTGCCAGCAGCCTTAGACATACCTCAGATACGCAGTATTTT.

The chain combines TRBV7-9 with TRBJ2-5, with D possibly TRBD2 on 5 matching bases. The J call may be faulty, since TRBJ2-7 better matches the DNA end. CDR3 length: 16 residues. Germline values: CDR1 SEHNR, CDR2 FQNEAQ (reference sequence). The CDR3 sequence: CASSPDEGGSSYEQYF. CDR3 coding DNA: TGTGCCAGCAGCCCCGATGAGGGTGGCAGCTCCTACGAGCAGTACTTC.

The chain has TRBV27 and TRBJ2-3; tentative D call: TRBD1 (5 bases). The CDR3 has 13 residues. V lost 5 bases and J 8 bases, leaving 14 bases between the germline ends. Germline values: CDR1 MNHEY, CDR2 SMNVEV (reference sequence). CDR3 amino acids: CASSPRVVGTQYF. CDR3 sequence (DNA): TGTGCCAGCAGTCCCAGGGTAGTGGGTACGCAGTATTTT.

This chain connects TRBV6-5 to TRBJ1-2; D is perhaps TRBD1 (6 bases). CDR1 MNHEY and CDR2 SVGAGI come from the germline V gene. This CDR3 comprises 15 residues. V dropped 5 bases and J dropped 3 bases, with 16 bases sitting between them. The CDR3: CASSPSPTGHYGYTF. The CDR3 DNA is TGTGCCAGCAGTCCAAGCCCCACAGGGCACTATGGCTACACCTTC.